This entry lists 8 T cell receptor beta chains sequenced from one sample in a study of blood T cell repertoires in COVID-19. Sequencing was performed with immunoSEQ multiplex PCR; in TCRdb, only in-frame clones are kept and a portion is missing. The sample yields fewer than 250,000 clones, approximately 91% seen once. Sequencing was carried out using peripheral blood. These receptors all come from a man in his forties with acute or convalescent COVID-19.

CDR3 in amino acids: CAWSSLSRGYTF. The CDR3 DNA sequence: TGTGCCTGGAGCTCCCTTTCACGGGGCTACACCTTC. The rearrangement links TRBV30 to TRBJ1-2; D uncertain. The CDR3 sequence is 12 residues long. Trimming removed 3 bases at V and 8 bases at J, with 13 bases between. Germline values: CDR1 GTSNPN, CDR2 SVGIG (reference sequence).

J is TRBJ1-6 and V is TRBV9; D gene ambiguous. The CDR3 spans 15 residues. In germline, CDR1 is SGDLS, CDR2 YYNGEE. V gave up 0 bases and J gave up 9 bases, with 13 bases separating them. CDR3 bases: TGTGCCAGCAGCGTAGACCTACAGATAGGTTCACCCCTCCACTTT. Protein: CASSVDLQIGSPLHF. The full variable domain, its missing parts supplied by reference TRBV9 and TRBJ1-6, is DSGVTQTPKHLITATGQRVTLRCSPRSGDLSVYWYQQSLDQGLQFLIQYYNGEERAKGNILERFSAQQFPDLHSELNLSSLELGDSALYFCASSVDLQIGSPLHFGNGTRLTVT.

The genes are TRBV19 and TRBJ2-3, with TRBD2 matching over 11 bases. Trimming removed 3 bases from V and 5 bases from J; junction bases left unmatched: 7. The CDR3 has 16 residues. The germline V gene encodes CDR1 LNHDA and CDR2 SQIVND (reference sequence). CDR3 sequence (DNA): TGTGCCAGTAGTATTGCACTAGCGGGGGAAGGAGATACGCAGTATTTT. As protein: CASSIALAGEGDTQYF. The full variable domain, its missing parts supplied by reference TRBV19 and TRBJ2-3, is DGGITQSPKYLFRKEGQNVTLSCEQNLNHDAMYWYRQDPGQGLRLIYYSQIVNDFQKGDIAEGYSVSREKKESFPLTVTSAQKNPTAFYLCASSIALAGEGDTQYFGPGTRLTVL.

This clone was observed a few times. This chain links TRBV18 with TRBJ2-3; TRBD2 aligns across 12 bases. V shed 3 bases, J shed 3 bases, and the junction held 1 base outside the gene matches. Germline-derived CDR1 and CDR2 are KGHSH and LQKENI. This CDR3 is built from 15 residues. The CDR3 bases are TGTGCCAGCTCACCCGGACTAGCGGGGACAGATACGCAGTATTTT. Its translation is CASSPGLAGTDTQYF. The complete variable domain, with remaining parts taken from reference TRBV18 and TRBJ2-3, reads NAGVMQNPRHLVRRRGQEARLRCSPMKGHSHVYWYRQLPEEGLKFMVYLQKENIIDESGMPKERFSAEFPKEGPSILRIQQVVRGDSAAYFCASSPGLAGTDTQYFGPGTRLTVL.

The chain employs TRBV18 and TRBJ2-3, with D possibly being TRBD2 (6 bases). Trimming left V 2 bases short and J 6 bases short, with 15 bases between. This CDR3 comprises 15 residues. CDR1 is KGHSH and CDR2 is LQKENI in the germline V gene. CDR3 nucleotide sequence: TGTGCCAGCTCACCATGGGAGTACGGAGGGGATACGCAGTATTTT. Its translation: CASSPWEYGGDTQYF. The whole variable domain, remainder taken from reference TRBV18 and TRBJ2-3, is NAGVMQNPRHLVRRRGQEARLRCSPMKGHSHVYWYRQLPEEGLKFMVYLQKENIIDESGMPKERFSAEFPKEGPSILRIQQVVRGDSAAYFCASSPWEYGGDTQYFGPGTRLTVL.

V gene TRBV7-2 combines with J gene TRBJ2-4, with D unresolved. CDR1 is SGHTA and CDR2 is FQGNSA in the germline V gene. Trimming left V 1 base short and J 3 bases short, with 16 bases between. The CDR3 extends over 17 amino acids. The CDR3 is CASSLGAESIGKNIQYF. The CDR3 bases are TGTGCCAGCAGCTTAGGGGCAGAGTCCATTGGCAAAAACATTCAGTACTTC.

The CDR3 DNA reads as TGCGCCAGCAGCCAAGATGTCCTCGCAGGGCCATACGAGCAGTACTTC. The encoded protein is CASSQDVLAGPYEQYF. The chain uses TRBV4-3 and TRBJ2-7, with D possibly TRBD1 on 5 matching bases. The V end lost 0 bases, the J end lost 4 bases, and 16 bases lay between the germline ends. This CDR3 spans 16 amino acids. Germline CDR1 reads LGHNA; CDR2 reads YSLEER.

V and J are TRBV24-1 and TRBJ2-5, with 7 bases matching TRBD2. The germline V gene has CDR1 KGHDR and CDR2 SFDVKD. CDR3 length: 17 residues. Trimming took 0 bases from V and 1 from J; bases not matched to a gene: 7. The CDR3 sequence is CATSDLGAGISQETQYF. Here the CDR3 DNA reads TGTGCCACCAGTGATTTGGGAGCGGGAATAAGCCAAGAGACCCAGTACTTC.